These 29 T cell receptor beta chains share one sample of origin, sequenced in a study of vaccination effects on CD4 cells after COVID-19. Using immunoSEQ multiplex PCR, the repertoire was profiled, and TCRdb retains in-frame clones only, with some absent. In the table there are more than 50,000 clones, roughly 76% of which are singletons. These receptors have no known antigen. After expansion with viral peptide pools in the ViraFEST assay, antigen-specific CD4+ T cells were sequenced. Cultured cells yielded isolated CD4+ T cells after roughly 11 days. The sequences come from CD4+ T cells from PBMCs cultured with HCoV-229E spike peptides, collected before COVID-19 vaccination. Receptors originate from a human donor who received a COVID-19 vaccine.

The rearrangement joins TRBV7-2 to TRBJ1-5; D gene unclear. Germline CDR1 reads SGHTA; CDR2 reads FQGNSA. V was cut by 5 bases and J by 4 bases, with 12 bases left in between. The CDR3 runs 14 residues. The CDR3 here is CASSLRTGNQPQHF. CDR3 DNA: TGTGCCAGCAGCCTAAGGACGGGGAATCAGCCCCAGCATTTT.

This chain links TRBV18 with TRBJ1-1; D remains unclear. Trimming pared 2 bases from V and 2 bases from J, leaving 6 bases between. The length of the CDR3 is 13 residues. Germline V gene sequence: CDR1 KGHSH, CDR2 LQKENI. The CDR3 is CASSPTSNTEAFF. The CDR3 DNA reads TGTGCCAGCTCACCAACGTCAAACACTGAAGCTTTCTTT.

This sequence joins TRBV4-1 and TRBJ2-7, with no clear D. V shed 0 bases and J shed 0 bases, with 9 bases lying between them. There are 15 residues in the CDR3. The germline V gene encodes CDR1 MGHRA and CDR2 YSYEKL. The CDR3 coding sequence is TGCGCCAGCAGCCAAGAGGCCAGGAGCTCCTACGAGCAGTACGTC. It codes for CASSQEARSSYEQYV.

The chain links TRBV7-3 to TRBJ2-3; 10 bases line up with TRBD2. Germline loops: CDR1 SGHTA, CDR2 FQGTGA. Unmatched junction bases numbered 11, after V lost 6 bases and J lost 5 bases. The CDR3 runs 16 residues. The CDR3 loop reads CASSTGAGGPIDTQYF. The CDR3 DNA is TGTGCCAGCAGTACAGGAGCGGGGGGGCCGATAGATACGCAGTATTTT.

The J gene is TRBJ2-4, the V gene TRBV28; D perhaps matches TRBD2 (6 bases). V was shortened by 1 base and J by 8 bases, with 9 bases between the two germline ends. Per the germline V gene, CDR1 is MDHEN and CDR2 is SYDVKM. This CDR3 is built from 13 residues. The CDR3 DNA is TGTGCCAGCAGTTTATCGGCGGGGTACATTCAGTACTTC. Protein: CASSLSAGYIQYF.

The chain has TRBV4-3 and TRBJ2-1; no reliable D call. The CDR3 length is 16 residues. V shed 2 bases and J shed 8 bases, with 19 bases lying between them. Germline-derived CDR1 and CDR2 are LGHNA and YSLEER. The CDR3 is CASSQRRTTLRDEQFF. The CDR3 DNA follows: TGCGCCAGCAGCCAACGGAGAACAACACTTCGGGATGAGCAGTTCTTC.

The chain carries TRBV7-9 and TRBJ2-1; 13 bases line up with TRBD2. Germline V gives CDR1 SEHNR, CDR2 FQNEAQ (reference sequence). V was pared by 5 bases and J by 10 bases, with 8 bases of the junction left unmatched. This CDR3 has 15 amino acids. Here the CDR3 DNA reads TGTGCCAGCAGCAAAAGGACTAGCGGGGGAGCAGAGCAGTTCTTC. It yields the protein CASSKRTSGGAEQFF. Variable domain in full (rest from reference TRBV7-9 and TRBJ2-1): DTGVSQNPRHKITKRGQNVTFRCDPISEHNRLYWYRQTLGQGPEFLTYFQNEAQLEKSRLLSDRFSAERPKGSFSTLEIQRTEQGDSAMYLCASSKRTSGGAEQFFGPGTRLTVL.

This chain connects TRBV25-1 to TRBJ2-3; 9 bases fit TRBD1. In germline, CDR1 is MGHDK, CDR2 SYGVNS. This CDR3 contains 15 residues. V shed 6 bases and J 3 bases; nucleotides not matched to a gene: 7. In DNA form, the CDR3 reads TGTGCCAGCAGCTACAGGGGGCACCGAACAGATACGCAGTATTTT. Translated, it gives CASSYRGHRTDTQYF. Based on the CDR3 plus reference TRBV25-1 and TRBJ2-3, the full variable domain is EADIYQTPRYLVIGTGKKITLECSQTMGHDKMYWYQQDPGMELHLIHYSYGVNSTEKGDLSSESTVSRIRTEHFPLTLESARPSHTSQYLCASSYRGHRTDTQYFGPGTRLTVL.

The chain has TRBV4-3 and TRBJ1-1; D is undetermined. The length of the CDR3 is 13 residues. V was clipped by 6 bases and J by 2 bases, with 10 bases between them. Germline-derived CDR1 and CDR2 are LGHNA and YSLEER. The DNA of the CDR3 is TGCGCCAGCAGGTTTGACACCAACACTGAAGCTTTCTTT. It is translated as CASRFDTNTEAFF.

V and J are TRBV24-1 and TRBJ2-5; D perhaps matches TRBD1 (5 bases). The length of the CDR3 is 15 residues. CDR1 is KGHDR and CDR2 is SFDVKD in the germline V gene. Deletions cut 2 bases from V and 2 bases from J, with 11 bases between. The DNA of the CDR3 is TGTGCCACCAGTGATTCAGGGATTTTTCAAGAGACCCAGTACTTC. This codes for CATSDSGIFQETQYF.

The CDR3 loop is CASSFGGDNEQFF. The CDR3 DNA is TGCGCCAGCAGCTTTGGAGGGGACAATGAGCAGTTCTTC. The chain couples TRBV5-1 to TRBJ2-1, with D possibly TRBD2 on 6 matching bases. CDR3 length equals 13 residues. Germline V gene data show CDR1 as SGHRS and CDR2 as YFSETQ. The V end lost 2 bases, the J end lost 5 bases, and 8 bases lay between the germline ends.

The chain is built from TRBV19 and TRBJ1-2; 7 bases are a match to TRBD1. This CDR3 has 15 residues. Germline trimming cut 5 bases from V and 5 bases from J; bases unmatched to any gene: 11. Germline V gene data show CDR1 as LNHDA and CDR2 as SQIVND (reference sequence). The CDR3 region has the DNA TGTGCCAGTAGTCGGACAGGCCTAAGGGGGTATGGCTACACCTTC. This translates into CASSRTGLRGYGYTF.

The chain has TRBV5-1 and TRBJ2-5; 7 bases map to TRBD1. After removal of 4 bases from V and 1 base from J, the junction contained 7 bases not matched to a gene. Germline CDR1 SGHRS, CDR2 YFSETQ. CDR3 length equals 15 residues. The CDR3 DNA reads as TGCGCCAGCAGCCGCTGGGACAGTAGCCAAGAGACCCAGTACTTC. It codes for CASSRWDSSQETQYF.

The chain couples TRBV5-4 to TRBJ2-1; TRBD2 aligns across 9 bases. Germline V lookup: CDR1 SGHNT, CDR2 YYREEE (reference sequence). The CDR3 is 16 residues long. V shed 0 bases, J shed 5 bases, and the junction held 6 bases outside the gene matches. The CDR3 region has the DNA TGTGCCAGCAGCTTGGCTGCGGGGGGGCTCCACAATGAGCAGTTCTTC. Protein product: CASSLAAGGLHNEQFF.

This clone occurred a few times. V and J are TRBV7-9 and TRBJ1-4; 7 nucleotides align to TRBD1. The V gene end was trimmed by 7 bases and the J gene end by 7 bases; junction bases not matched to a gene: 12. CDR3 size: 15 residues. Germline V gene lookup returns CDR1 SEHNR and CDR2 FQNEAQ (reference sequence). CDR3: CASTLEGGGVEKLFF. Here the CDR3 DNA reads TGTGCCAGCACCCTGGAGGGAGGGGGCGTTGAAAAACTGTTTTTT.

The genes are TRBV5-4 and TRBJ2-2; tentatively, D is TRBD2 (5 bases). CDR3 size: 15 residues. V lost 4 bases to trimming and J lost 3 bases, with 13 bases between them. Germline V gene lookup returns CDR1 SGHNT and CDR2 YYREEE (reference sequence). The CDR3 protein is CASSTTSTHTGELFF. The CDR3 bases are TGTGCCAGCAGCACCACTAGTACCCACACCGGGGAGCTGTTTTTT.

This chain uses TRBV4-2 with TRBJ2-1, with TRBD2 matching over 9 bases. Germline CDR1 reads LGHNA; CDR2 reads YNFKEQ. V trimming: 1 base; J trimming: 4 bases; junction bases outside the gene matches: 5. The CDR3 is 16 amino acids. CDR3 sequence: CASSQAGTSFYNEQFF. CDR3 in DNA: TGTGCCAGCAGCCAAGCCGGGACTAGCTTTTACAATGAGCAGTTCTTC.

This clone was seen just once. This chain links TRBV9 with TRBJ2-2, with no clear D. This CDR3 contains 13 residues. V was trimmed by 4 bases and J by 1 base, leaving 5 bases between them. Germline CDR1 is SGDLS and CDR2 is YYNGEE. For the CDR3, the DNA is TGTGCCAGCAGCCGGAGGAACACCGGGGAGCTGTTTTTT. Its translation is CASSRRNTGELFF. The entire variable domain, with the rest obtained from reference TRBV9 and TRBJ2-2, is as follows: DSGVTQTPKHLITATGQRVTLRCSPRSGDLSVYWYQQSLDQGLQFLIQYYNGEERAKGNILERFSAQQFPDLHSELNLSSLELGDSALYFCASSRRNTGELFFGEGSRLTVL.

This clone was observed once. This chain joins TRBV6-5 and TRBJ2-5; 10 bases match TRBD2. The V segment lost 7 bases and the J segment 5 bases; nucleotides outside the gene matches: 4. The CDR3 contains 13 residues. The V gene's germline CDR1 is MNHEY and CDR2 SVGAGI. CDR3 region: CASKAGGRETQYF. The CDR3, as DNA: TGTGCCAGCAAAGCGGGGGGGCGGGAGACCCAGTACTTC.

The V gene is TRBV6-6, the J gene TRBJ1-5; D unresolved. The CDR3 contains 12 residues. V lost 6 bases and J lost 1, with 4 bases in between. Germline CDR1 is MNHNY and CDR2 is SVGAGI (reference sequence). The CDR3 loop is CASSQSNQPQHF. CDR3 bases: TGTGCCAGCAGCCAAAGCAATCAGCCCCAGCATTTT.

The chain employs TRBV6-5 and TRBJ2-3; D remains ambiguous. The CDR3 spans 11 residues. V shed 6 bases and J shed 5 bases, with 6 bases lying between them. The germline V gene encodes CDR1 MNHEY and CDR2 SVGAGI. DNA for the CDR3: TGTGCCAGCAGCCGTCTAGATACGCAGTATTTT. This sequence encodes CASSRLDTQYF.

The rearrangement links TRBV30 to TRBJ1-2; maybe TRBD1 (6 bases). This CDR3 region has 13 residues. V lost 3 bases and J lost 2, with 10 bases in between. Germline V gene sequence: CDR1 GTSNPN, CDR2 SVGIG (reference sequence). In nucleotides, the CDR3 is TGTGCCTGGAGATCACAGGGCAACTATGGCTACACCTTC. Translating gives CAWRSQGNYGYTF.

The rearrangement joins TRBV18 to TRBJ1-5, with D possibly TRBD1 on 6 matching bases. Germline V gene lookup returns CDR1 KGHSH and CDR2 LQKENI. Trimming removed 6 bases at V and 5 bases at J, with 14 bases between. The CDR3 loop spans 14 amino acids. The CDR3 sequence: CASSLQDRDQPQHF. The CDR3 DNA is TGTGCCAGCTCCCTCCAGGACAGAGATCAGCCCCAGCATTTT.

The rearrangement uses TRBV19 and TRBJ2-2, with D perhaps given as TRBD1 or TRBD2 (5 bases each). The CDR3 sequence is 15 residues long. With 6 bases removed from V and 3 bases from J, the gap between germline ends came to 14 bases. Germline CDR1 and CDR2: LNHDA and SQIVND (reference sequence). CDR3 protein: CASRTSGPHTGELFF. CDR3 DNA: TGTGCCAGTAGGACTTCGGGACCTCACACCGGGGAGCTGTTTTTT.

This clone has only one observation. The chain uses TRBV4-1 and TRBJ2-5; D is unresolved. From germline, CDR1 is MGHRA and CDR2 YSYEKL. With 4 bases removed from V and 2 bases from J, the gap between germline ends came to 14 bases. The CDR3 runs to 15 residues. CDR3 amino acids: CASSPTATRQETQYF. In nucleotides, the CDR3 is TGCGCCAGCAGCCCCACGGCCACACGGCAAGAGACCCAGTACTTC.

V and J are TRBV9 and TRBJ2-3; TRBD1 or TRBD2 may be the D gene (6 bases each). The germline CDR1 and CDR2 sequences are SGDLS and YYNGEE. CDR3 size: 16 residues. V was trimmed by 2 bases and J by 1 base, leaving 14 bases between them. The CDR3 DNA reads TGTGCCAGCAGCGTGGAGGGGGGAACGGGCACAGATACGCAGTATTTT. This sequence encodes CASSVEGGTGTDTQYF. Based on the CDR3 plus reference TRBV9 and TRBJ2-3, the full variable domain is DSGVTQTPKHLITATGQRVTLRCSPRSGDLSVYWYQQSLDQGLQFLIQYYNGEERAKGNILERFSAQQFPDLHSELNLSSLELGDSALYFCASSVEGGTGTDTQYFGPGTRLTVL.

V and J are TRBV5-1 and TRBJ2-3; no clear D. This CDR3 region has 12 residues. Between the trimmed V and J ends, which lost 4 bases and 3 bases, there was a span of 6 bases. Germline lookup yields CDR1 SGHRS and CDR2 YFSETQ. CDR3 amino acids: CASSRSTDTQYF. In nucleotides, the CDR3 is TGCGCCAGCAGCAGGTCAACAGATACGCAGTATTTT.

J is TRBJ2-3 and V is TRBV24-1; a possible D gene is TRBD2 (7 bases). Germline lookup yields CDR1 KGHDR and CDR2 SFDVKD. The V and J ends lost 5 bases and 2 bases respectively, with 13 bases between them. The CDR3 is 15 residues long. CDR3 bases: TGTGCCACCAGTGGAGCCGGGGGGCTCACAGATACGCAGTATTTT. Protein sequence: CATSGAGGLTDTQYF.

The chain links TRBV4-1 to TRBJ1-5, with a tentative D call TRBD1 (5 bases). The CDR3 contains 15 residues. The germline V gene encodes CDR1 MGHRA and CDR2 YSYEKL. V gave up 6 bases and J gave up 2 bases, with 14 bases separating them. The CDR3 reads CASSLDGAGNQPQHF. The CDR3 DNA follows: TGCGCCAGCAGTCTCGACGGGGCGGGCAATCAGCCCCAGCATTTT.